This T cell receptor beta chain originates from a study of cytomegalovirus exposure and HLA in healthy donors. The CDR3 is 16 residues long. Germline CDR1 SGHNT, CDR2 YYREEE (reference sequence). The germline V and J ends were trimmed by 1 base and 3 bases, with 14 bases remaining between them. PCR involved 60 Vbeta and 13 Jbeta primers. Method: immunoSEQ multiplex PCR; TCRdb's copy keeps in-frame clones and lacks some. The repertoire holds some 100,000 clones, with approximately 77% as singletons. About this clone itself: Antigen unknown.

General observations from the study: Available immune exposure information was restricted to CMV serostatus only. Productive rates of about 87% or about 30% were seen for most TCR beta V segments in an earlier analysis. The study flagged fewer than 200 TCR beta chains as cytomegalovirus-associated.

The sequencing input was PBMCs. The chain employs TRBV5-4 and TRBJ2-4; possibly TRBD1 for D (6 bases). The sequence was collected from a male donor in good health and CMV-seropositive. Written as DNA, the CDR3 is TGTGCCAGCAGCTTGATTTTGGGGGCGGACAAAAACATTCAGTACTTC. It is translated as CASSLILGADKNIQYF.